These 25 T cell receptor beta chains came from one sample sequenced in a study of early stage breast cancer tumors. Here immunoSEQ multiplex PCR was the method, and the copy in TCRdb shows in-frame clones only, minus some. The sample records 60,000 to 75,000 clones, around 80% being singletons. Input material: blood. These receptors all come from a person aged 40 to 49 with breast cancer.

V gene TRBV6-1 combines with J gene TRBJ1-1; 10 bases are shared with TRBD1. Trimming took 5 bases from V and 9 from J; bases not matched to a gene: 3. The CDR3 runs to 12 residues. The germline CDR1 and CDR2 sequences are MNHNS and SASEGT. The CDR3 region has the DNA TGTGCCAGCAGTTTCGACAGGGGGCAAGCTTTCTTT. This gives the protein CASSFDRGQAFF.

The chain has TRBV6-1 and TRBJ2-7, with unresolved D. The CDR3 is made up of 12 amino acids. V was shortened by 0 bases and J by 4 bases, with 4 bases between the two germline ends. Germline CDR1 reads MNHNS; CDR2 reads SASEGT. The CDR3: CASSEAGYEQYF. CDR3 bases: TGTGCCAGCAGTGAAGCGGGGTACGAGCAGTACTTC.

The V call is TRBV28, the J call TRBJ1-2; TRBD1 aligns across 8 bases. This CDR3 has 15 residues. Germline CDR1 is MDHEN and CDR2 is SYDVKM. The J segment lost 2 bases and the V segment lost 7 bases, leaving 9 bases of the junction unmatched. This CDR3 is CASTSQGAMNYGYTF. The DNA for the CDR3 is TGTGCCAGCACCTCCCAGGGGGCGATGAACTATGGCTACACCTTC.

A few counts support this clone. CDR3 loop: CASSMQGGGRTGELFF. The CDR3 nucleotides read TGCGCCAGCAGCATGCAAGGCGGGGGGCGCACCGGGGAGCTGTTTTTT. The rearrangement uses TRBV5-1 and TRBJ2-2, with 8 bases that match TRBD2. Trimming cost V 4 bases and J 4 bases; bases outside gene matches: 9. CDR1 and CDR2 from the germline V gene are SGHRS and YFSETQ. There are 16 residues in the CDR3.

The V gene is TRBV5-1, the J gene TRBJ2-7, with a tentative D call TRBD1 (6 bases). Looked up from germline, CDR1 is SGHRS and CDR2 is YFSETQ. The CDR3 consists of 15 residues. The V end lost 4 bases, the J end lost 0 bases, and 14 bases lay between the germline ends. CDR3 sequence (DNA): TGCGCCAGCAGCGGGTGGACAGCCAACTCCTACGAGCAGTACTTC. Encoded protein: CASSGWTANSYEQYF.

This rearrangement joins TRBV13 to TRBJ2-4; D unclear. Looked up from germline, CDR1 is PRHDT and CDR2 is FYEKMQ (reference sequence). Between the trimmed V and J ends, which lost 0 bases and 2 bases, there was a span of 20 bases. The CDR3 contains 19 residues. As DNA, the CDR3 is TGTGCCAGCAGCTTAGGTAGTATGTTCGTGGATGGTACCAAAAACATTCAGTACTTC. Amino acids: CASSLGSMFVDGTKNIQYF.

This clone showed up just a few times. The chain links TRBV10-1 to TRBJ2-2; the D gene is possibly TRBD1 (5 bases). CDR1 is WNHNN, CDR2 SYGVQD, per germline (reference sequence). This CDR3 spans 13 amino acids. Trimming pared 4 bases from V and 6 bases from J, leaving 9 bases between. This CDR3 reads CASSVRVPGELFF. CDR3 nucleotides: TGCGCCAGCAGTGTCAGGGTTCCCGGGGAGCTGTTTTTT.

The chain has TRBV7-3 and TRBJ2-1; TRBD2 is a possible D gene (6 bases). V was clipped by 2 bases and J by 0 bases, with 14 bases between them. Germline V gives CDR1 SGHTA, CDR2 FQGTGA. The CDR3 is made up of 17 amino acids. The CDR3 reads CASSLGAGRSSYNEQFF. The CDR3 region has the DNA TGTGCCAGCAGCTTAGGCGCGGGACGCAGCTCCTACAATGAGCAGTTCTTC.

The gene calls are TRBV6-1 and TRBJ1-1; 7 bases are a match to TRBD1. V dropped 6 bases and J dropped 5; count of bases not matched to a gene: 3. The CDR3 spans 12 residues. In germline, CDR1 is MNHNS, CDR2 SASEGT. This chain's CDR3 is CASSRGGTEAFF. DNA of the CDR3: TGTGCCAGCAGCAGGGGGGGGACTGAAGCTTTCTTT.

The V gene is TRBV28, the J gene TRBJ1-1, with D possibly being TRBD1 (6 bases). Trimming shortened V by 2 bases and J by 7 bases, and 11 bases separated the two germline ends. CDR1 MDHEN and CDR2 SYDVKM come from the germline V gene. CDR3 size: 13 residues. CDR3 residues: CASSLVGAIEAFF. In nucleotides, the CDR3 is TGTGCCAGCAGTTTAGTGGGGGCCATTGAAGCTTTCTTT. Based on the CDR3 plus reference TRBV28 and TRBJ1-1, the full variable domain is DVKVTQSSRYLVKRTGEKVFLECVQDMDHENMFWYRQDPGLGLRLIYFSYDVKMKEKGDIPEGYSVSREKKERFSLILESASTNQTSMYLCASSLVGAIEAFFGQGTRLTVV.

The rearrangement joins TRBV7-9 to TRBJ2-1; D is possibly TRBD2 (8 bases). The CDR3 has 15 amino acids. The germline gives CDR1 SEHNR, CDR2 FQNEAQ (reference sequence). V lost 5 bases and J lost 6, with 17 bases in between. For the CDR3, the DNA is TGTGCCAGCAGCCCAGGGGGGACTAGGACCAATGAGCAGTTCTTC. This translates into CASSPGGTRTNEQFF.

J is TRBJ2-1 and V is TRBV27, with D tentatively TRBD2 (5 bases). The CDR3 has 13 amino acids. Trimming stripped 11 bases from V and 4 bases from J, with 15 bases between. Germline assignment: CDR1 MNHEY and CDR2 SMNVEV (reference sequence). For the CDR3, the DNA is TGTGCCGAGCGGACCTGGCATTACAATGAGCAGTTCTTC. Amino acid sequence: CAERTWHYNEQFF.

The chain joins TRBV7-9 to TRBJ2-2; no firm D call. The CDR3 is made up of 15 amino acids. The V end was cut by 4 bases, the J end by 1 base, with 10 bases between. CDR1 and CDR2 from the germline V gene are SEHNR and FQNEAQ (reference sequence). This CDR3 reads CASSSSGRNTGELFF. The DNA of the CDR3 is TGTGCCAGCAGCTCTTCTGGACGGAACACCGGGGAGCTGTTTTTT. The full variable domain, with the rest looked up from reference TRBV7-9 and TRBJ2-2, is DTGVSQNPRHKITKRGQNVTFRCDPISEHNRLYWYRQTLGQGPEFLTYFQNEAQLEKSRLLSDRFSAERPKGSFSTLEIQRTEQGDSAMYLCASSSSGRNTGELFFGEGSRLTVL.

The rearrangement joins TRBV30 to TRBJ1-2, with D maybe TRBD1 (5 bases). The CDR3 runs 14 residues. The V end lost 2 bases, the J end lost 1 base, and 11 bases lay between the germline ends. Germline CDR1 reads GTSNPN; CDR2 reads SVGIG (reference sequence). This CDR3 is CAWSSGQLNYGYTF. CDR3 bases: TGTGCCTGGAGTTCTGGACAACTTAACTATGGCTACACCTTC.

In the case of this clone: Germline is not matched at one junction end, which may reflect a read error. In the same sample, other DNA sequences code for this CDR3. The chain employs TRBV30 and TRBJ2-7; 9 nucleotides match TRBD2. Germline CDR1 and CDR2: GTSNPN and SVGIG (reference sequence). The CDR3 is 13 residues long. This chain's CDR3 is CAWSGREGYEQYF. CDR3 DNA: TGTGCTTGGAGTGGGCGGGAGGGCTACGAGCAGTACTTC.

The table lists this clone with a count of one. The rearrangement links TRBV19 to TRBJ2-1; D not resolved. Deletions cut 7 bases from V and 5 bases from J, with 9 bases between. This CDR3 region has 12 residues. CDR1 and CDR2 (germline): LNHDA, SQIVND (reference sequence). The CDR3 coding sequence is TGTGCCAGTAATTCAAGGGACAATGAGCAGTTCTTC. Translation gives CASNSRDNEQFF.

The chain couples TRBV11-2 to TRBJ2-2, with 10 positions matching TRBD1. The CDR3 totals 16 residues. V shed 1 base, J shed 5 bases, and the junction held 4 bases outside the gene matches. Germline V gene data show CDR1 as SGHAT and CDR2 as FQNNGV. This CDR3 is CASSLGPDRGTGELFF. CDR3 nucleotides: TGTGCCAGCAGCTTAGGGCCGGACAGGGGGACCGGGGAGCTGTTTTTT.

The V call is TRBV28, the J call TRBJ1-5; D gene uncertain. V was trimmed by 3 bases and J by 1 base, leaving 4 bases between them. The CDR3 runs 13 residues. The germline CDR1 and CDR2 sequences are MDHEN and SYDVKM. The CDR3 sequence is CASSLYSNQPQHF. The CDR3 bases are TGTGCCAGCAGTTTGTACAGCAATCAGCCCCAGCATTTT.

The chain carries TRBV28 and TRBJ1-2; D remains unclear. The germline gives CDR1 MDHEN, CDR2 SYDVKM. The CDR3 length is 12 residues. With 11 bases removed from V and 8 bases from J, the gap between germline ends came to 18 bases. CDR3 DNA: TGTGCCTCAAGTATTCGAGACTGGGGCTACACCTTC. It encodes CASSIRDWGYTF.

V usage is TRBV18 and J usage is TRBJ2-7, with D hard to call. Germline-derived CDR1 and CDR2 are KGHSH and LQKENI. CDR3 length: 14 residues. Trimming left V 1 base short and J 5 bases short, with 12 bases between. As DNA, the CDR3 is TGTGCCAGCTCACCACAAGACTCTACTAACGAGCAGTACTTC. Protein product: CASSPQDSTNEQYF.

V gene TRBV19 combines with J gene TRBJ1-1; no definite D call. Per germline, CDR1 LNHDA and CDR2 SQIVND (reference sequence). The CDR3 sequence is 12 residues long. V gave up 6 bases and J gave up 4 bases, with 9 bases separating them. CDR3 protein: CASREGGTEAFF. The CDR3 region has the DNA TGTGCCAGTAGGGAAGGAGGCACTGAAGCTTTCTTT.

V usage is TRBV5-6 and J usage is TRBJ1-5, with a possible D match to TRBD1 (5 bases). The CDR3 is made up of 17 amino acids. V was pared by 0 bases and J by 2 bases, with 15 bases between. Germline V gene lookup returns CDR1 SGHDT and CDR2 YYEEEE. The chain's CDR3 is CASSLAQPGTGNQPQHF. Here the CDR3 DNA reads TGTGCCAGCAGCTTGGCCCAGCCCGGGACGGGCAATCAGCCCCAGCATTTT.

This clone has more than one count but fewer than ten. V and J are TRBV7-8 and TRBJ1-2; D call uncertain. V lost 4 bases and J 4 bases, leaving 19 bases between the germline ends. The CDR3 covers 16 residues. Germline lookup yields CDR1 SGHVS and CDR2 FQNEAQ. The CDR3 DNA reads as TGTGCCAGCAGCTCCCAGCGCCGGGGTCTTGCCTATGGCTACACCTTC. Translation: CASSSQRRGLAYGYTF. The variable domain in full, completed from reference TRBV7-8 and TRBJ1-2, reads GAGVSQSPRYKVAKRGQDVALRCDPISGHVSLFWYQQALGQGPEFLTYFQNEAQLDKSGLPSDRFFAERPEGSVSTLKIQRTQQEDSAVYLCASSSQRRGLAYGYTFGSGTRLTVV.

CDR3 amino acids: CASSWGWTGGSSYEQFF. In DNA form, the CDR3 reads TGTGCCAGCAGTTGGGGGTGGACAGGAGGTAGTTCGTATGAGCAGTTCTTC. The chain is built from TRBV27 and TRBJ2-1; TRBD1 agrees at 7 bases. Germline CDR1 MNHEY, CDR2 SMNVEV (reference sequence). The V gene end was trimmed by 4 bases and the J gene end by 8 bases; junction bases not matched to a gene: 17. The length of the CDR3 is 17 residues.

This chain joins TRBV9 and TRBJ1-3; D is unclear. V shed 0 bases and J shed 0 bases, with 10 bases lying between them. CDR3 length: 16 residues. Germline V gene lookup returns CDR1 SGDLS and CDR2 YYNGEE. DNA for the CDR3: TGTGCCAGCAGCGTAGGCCAGCTAAACTCTGGAAACACCATATATTTT. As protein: CASSVGQLNSGNTIYF.